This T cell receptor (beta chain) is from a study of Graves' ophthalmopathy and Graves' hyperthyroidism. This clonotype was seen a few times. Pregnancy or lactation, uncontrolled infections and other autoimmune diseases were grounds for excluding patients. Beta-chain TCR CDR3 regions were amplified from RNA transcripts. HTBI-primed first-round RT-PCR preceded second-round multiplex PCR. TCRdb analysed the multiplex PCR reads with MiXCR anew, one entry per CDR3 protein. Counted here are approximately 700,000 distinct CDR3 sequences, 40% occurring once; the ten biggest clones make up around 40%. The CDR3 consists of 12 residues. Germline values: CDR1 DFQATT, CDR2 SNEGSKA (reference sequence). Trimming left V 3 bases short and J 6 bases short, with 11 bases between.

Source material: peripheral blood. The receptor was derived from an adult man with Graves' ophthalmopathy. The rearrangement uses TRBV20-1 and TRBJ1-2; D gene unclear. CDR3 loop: CSASPSLDGYTF. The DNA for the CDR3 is TGCAGTGCTAGCCCCTCTCTTGATGGCTACACCTTC.